The rows below give T cell receptor beta chains drawn from one sample of a study of metastatic and nonmetastatic thyroid tumors. TCRdb re-called the PCR reads via MiXCR. Of 40,000 or so clones detected, around a sixth appear once; the ten largest clones hold approximately 9.8%. Specimen: tumor tissue. The source of these receptors is a female donor with papillary thyroid cancer or a benign thyroid nodule (not recorded which). Some clones in this sample may be carry-over from other donors' samples. Each CDR3 is given with its conserved first and last residue. D genes are given only for firm matches. Clone sizes are given selectively: once, few, many, or a class where the clone is expanded.

J gene | D gene | clone size | V gene | CDR3 protein | CDR3 DNA
TRBJ2-1 | NA | many | TRBV3-1 | CASSHSSAQGRYNEQFF | TGTGCCAGCAGCCATAGTTCTGCACAGGGTCGCTACAATGAGCAGTTCTTC
TRBJ1-4 | NA | few | TRBV9 | CASSKGIQGVEKLFF | TGTGCCAGCAGCAAGGGCATTCAAGGGGTCGAAAAACTGTTTTTT
TRBJ2-1 | NA | medium-sized | TRBV24-1 | CATSDLRFGEQFF | TGTGCCACCAGTGATTTGCGATTCGGGGAGCAGTTCTTC
TRBJ2-3 | NA | many | TRBV12-3/TRBV12-4 | CASSYNTQAVGPDTQYF | TGTGCCAGCAGTTATAATACCCAAGCCGTCGGACCAGATACGCAGTATTTT
TRBJ1-5 | NA | many | TRBV20-1 | CSIRRGAANQPQHF | TGCAGTATCAGGAGGGGAGCAGCCAATCAGCCCCAGCATTTT
TRBJ1-2 | NA | NA | TRBV7-3 | CASSPDGHGGYGYTF | TGTGCCAGCAGCCCGGATGGACATGGAGGCTATGGCTACACCTTC
TRBJ1-2 | NA | few | TRBV6-1 | CASSEGRDYGYTF | TGTGCCAGCAGTGAGGGTCGTGACTATGGCTACACCTTC
TRBJ2-1 | NA | many | TRBV20-1 | CSARTTTYNEQFF | TGCAGTGCTAGAACTACGACGTACAATGAGCAGTTCTTC
TRBJ2-3 | TRBD1 | many | TRBV6-2/TRBV6-3 | CASSSFDRGQGNNTDTQYF | TGTGCCAGCAGTTCCTTCGACCGCGGACAGGGGAACAACACAGATACGCAGTATTTT
TRBJ1-6 | TRBD1 | many | TRBV6-2/TRBV6-3 | CASSYSRTGVSHSPLHF | TGTGCCAGCAGTTACAGCAGGACAGGGGTTTCCCATTCACCCCTCCACTTT
TRBJ2-7 | NA | few | TRBV5-1 | CASTPDVTASYEQYF | TGCGCCAGCACCCCGGATGTGACGGCCTCCTACGAGCAGTACTTC
TRBJ2-5 | TRBD1 | many | TRBV12-3/TRBV12-4 | CASSFRDSSQETQYF | TGTGCCAGCAGTTTCCGGGACAGTTCTCAAGAGACCCAGTACTTC
TRBJ2-7 | TRBD1 | many | TRBV2 | CASSTGTGVYEQYF | TGTGCCAGCAGTACCGGGACAGGGGTCTACGAGCAGTACTTC
TRBJ2-1 | NA | many | TRBV5-5 | CASSLAGATYNEQFF | TGTGCCAGCAGCTTGGCAGGGGCCACCTACAATGAGCAGTTCTTC
TRBJ2-2 | NA | many | TRBV7-6 | CATARGIEAGELFF | TGTGCAACTGCTCGCGGGATCGAGGCCGGGGAGCTGTTTTTT
TRBJ2-2 | NA | many | TRBV4-2 | CASSHFRGWELFF | TGTGCCAGCAGCCACTTCAGGGGATGGGAGCTGTTTTTT
TRBJ1-3 | NA | few | TRBV28 | CASRYNWGSGNTIYF | TGTGCCAGCAGATACAATTGGGGTTCTGGAAACACCATATATTTT
TRBJ2-7 | TRBD2 | NA | TRBV18 | CATGLAGGNEQYF | TGTGCCACGGGACTAGCGGGTGGCAACGAGCAGTACTTC
TRBJ2-3 | TRBD2 | NA | TRBV6-1 | CASGGTSATTDTQYF | TGTGCCAGCGGTGGGACTAGCGCCACCACAGATACGCAGTATTTT
TRBJ1-1 | NA | many | TRBV20-1 | CSGWDGLNTEAFF | TGCAGTGGGTGGGACGGACTTAACACTGAAGCTTTCTTT
TRBJ2-1 | NA | many | TRBV4-1 | CASSQVPAYNEQFF | TGCGCCAGCAGCCAAGTGCCAGCTTACAATGAGCAGTTCTTC
TRBJ2-3 | TRBD2 | many | TRBV20-1 | CSARDLPGLAGGPSTDTQYF | TGCAGTGCTAGAGATCTGCCGGGACTAGCGGGAGGTCCTAGCACAGATACGCAGTATTTT
TRBJ1-1 | NA | many | TRBV29-1 | CSVIIREQATEAFF | TGCAGCGTTATAATAAGGGAGCAGGCCACTGAAGCTTTCTTT